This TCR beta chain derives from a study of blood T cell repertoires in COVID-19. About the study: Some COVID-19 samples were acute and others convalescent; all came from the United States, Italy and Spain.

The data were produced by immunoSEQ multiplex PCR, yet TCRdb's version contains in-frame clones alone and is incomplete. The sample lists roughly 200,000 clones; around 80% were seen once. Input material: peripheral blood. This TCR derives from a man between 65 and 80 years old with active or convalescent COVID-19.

As DNA, the CDR3 is TGTGCCAGCTCACCACGGCGGGGCACAGATACGCAGTATTTT. Amino acid sequence: CASSPRRGTDTQYF. This sequence joins TRBV18 and TRBJ2-3; possibly TRBD2 for D (5 bases). Trimming cost V 1 base and J 1 base, with 6 bases left between them. The CDR3 consists of 14 residues. Germline values: CDR1 KGHSH, CDR2 LQKENI.